The rows below give T cell receptor beta chains drawn from one sample of a study of T cell responses to AZD1222 COVID-19 vaccine. Data came from immunoSEQ multiplex PCR; TCRdb stores just in-frame clones and leaves some out. The table shows over 150,000 clones, with approximately 94% occurring only once. The specimen was peripheral blood, collected 28 days after the second AZD1222 dose. Receptors were obtained from an adult who received the AZD1222 COVID-19 vaccine. Each CDR3 is given with its conserved first and last residue.

CDR3 protein: CASSLRDSGANVLTF
V gene: TRBV7-3
J gene: TRBJ2-6
CDR3 length: 15

CDR3 protein: CASSPDRVSNQPQHF
V gene: TRBV18
J gene: TRBJ1-5
CDR3 length: 15

CDR3 protein: CASRKDTVSYEQYF
V gene: TRBV2
J gene: TRBJ2-7
CDR3 length: 14

CDR3 protein: CASSFDIPLNTIYF
V gene: TRBV6-6
J gene: TRBJ1-3
CDR3 length: 14

CDR3 protein: CASKLAGGEDEQFF
V gene: TRBV28
J gene: TRBJ2-1
CDR3 length: 14

CDR3 protein: CASSLEASGTGELFF
V gene: TRBV27
J gene: TRBJ2-2
CDR3 length: 15

CDR3 protein: CASSPELNGDSPLHF
V gene: TRBV3-1/TRBV3-2
J gene: TRBJ1-6
CDR3 length: 15

CDR3 protein: CASSPSGTGDHNEQFF
V gene: TRBV6-4
J gene: TRBJ2-1
CDR3 length: 16

CDR3 protein: CASSQAPPVRKDYGYTF
V gene: TRBV3-1/TRBV3-2
J gene: TRBJ1-2
CDR3 length: 17

CDR3 protein: CASSDGTYNEQFF
V gene: TRBV6-1
J gene: TRBJ2-1
CDR3 length: 13

CDR3 protein: CASSFQLNTGELFF
V gene: TRBV7-9
J gene: TRBJ2-2
CDR3 length: 14

CDR3 protein: CASSPRDQRVITDTQYF
V gene: TRBV18
J gene: TRBJ2-3
CDR3 length: 17

CDR3 protein: CASSPSTSRETQYF
V gene: TRBV27
J gene: TRBJ2-5
CDR3 length: 14

CDR3 protein: CASGFPHQGGWETQYF
V gene: TRBV12-5
J gene: TRBJ2-5
CDR3 length: 16

CDR3 protein: CASSLAAGTGELFF
V gene: TRBV5-1
J gene: TRBJ2-2
CDR3 length: 14

CDR3 protein: CASRDRGNTIYF
V gene: TRBV2
J gene: TRBJ1-3
CDR3 length: 12

CDR3 protein: CASSPPGGNTIYF
V gene: TRBV18
J gene: TRBJ1-3
CDR3 length: 13

CDR3 protein: CASSFRGIRNTEAFF
V gene: TRBV28
J gene: TRBJ1-1
CDR3 length: 15

CDR3 protein: CASSGLGFLSANTEAFF
V gene: TRBV19
J gene: TRBJ1-1
CDR3 length: 17

CDR3 protein: CASSQGNGLGGYTF
V gene: TRBV4-1
J gene: TRBJ1-2
CDR3 length: 14

CDR3 protein: CARTPPGTGPNTEAFF
V gene: TRBV23-1
J gene: TRBJ1-1
CDR3 length: 16

CDR3 protein: CASSSTPWGYTEAFF
V gene: TRBV6-2/TRBV6-3
J gene: TRBJ1-1
CDR3 length: 15

CDR3 protein: CASSPNRAGQPQHF
V gene: TRBV7-2
J gene: TRBJ1-5
CDR3 length: 14

CDR3 protein: CASSVGLAGVTDTQYF
V gene: TRBV9
J gene: TRBJ2-3
CDR3 length: 16

CDR3 protein: CASSPPGQANTEAFF
V gene: TRBV7-2
J gene: TRBJ1-1
CDR3 length: 15

CDR3 protein: CASSQGVRVDTIYF
V gene: TRBV4-3
J gene: TRBJ1-3
CDR3 length: 14

CDR3 protein: CASINGGGAEQFF
V gene: TRBV6-5
J gene: TRBJ2-1
CDR3 length: 13

CDR3 protein: CASSSGLAGVTGELFF
V gene: TRBV5-1
J gene: TRBJ2-2
CDR3 length: 16

CDR3 protein: CAISEFSGAGYEQYF
V gene: TRBV10-3
J gene: TRBJ2-7
CDR3 length: 15

CDR3 protein: CASSWDRGNIQYF
V gene: TRBV12-3/TRBV12-4
J gene: TRBJ2-4
CDR3 length: 13

CDR3 protein: CAWSVMDRDSEAFF
V gene: TRBV30
J gene: TRBJ1-1
CDR3 length: 14

CDR3 protein: CASINLTWGDTPANYGYTF
V gene: TRBV5-1
J gene: TRBJ1-2
CDR3 length: 19

CDR3 protein: CASFRPTEEAFF
V gene: TRBV6-5
J gene: TRBJ1-1
CDR3 length: 12

CDR3 protein: CASSDGQDFTDTQYF
V gene: TRBV25-1
J gene: TRBJ2-3
CDR3 length: 15

CDR3 protein: CASSFMMGQGARAFF
V gene: TRBV11-2
J gene: TRBJ1-1
CDR3 length: 15

CDR3 protein: CASKGGQGPFYGYTF
V gene: TRBV6-5
J gene: TRBJ1-2
CDR3 length: 15

CDR3 protein: CASSPGQLYNEKLFF
V gene: TRBV7-2
J gene: TRBJ1-4
CDR3 length: 15

CDR3 protein: CASSPNLSDEQFF
V gene: TRBV11-2
J gene: TRBJ2-1
CDR3 length: 13

CDR3 protein: CASSFRGQQETQYF
V gene: TRBV28
J gene: TRBJ2-5
CDR3 length: 14

CDR3 protein: CASSLLSPNLEQYF
V gene: TRBV3-1/TRBV3-2
J gene: TRBJ2-7
CDR3 length: 14

CDR3 protein: CASSQNLWLAGNEQFF
V gene: TRBV14
J gene: TRBJ2-1
CDR3 length: 16

CDR3 protein: CASSQGGQVRTGANVLTF
V gene: TRBV4-1
J gene: TRBJ2-6
CDR3 length: 18

CDR3 protein: CASRYLTGELFF
V gene: TRBV6-5
J gene: TRBJ2-2
CDR3 length: 12

CDR3 protein: CASSPSVNTDTQYF
V gene: TRBV18
J gene: TRBJ2-3
CDR3 length: 14

CDR3 protein: CASSLRQDQGFEQFF
V gene: TRBV11-3
J gene: TRBJ2-1
CDR3 length: 15